The 8 T cell receptor beta chains below all came from one sample that was sequenced in a study of cytomegalovirus exposure and HLA in healthy donors. Primers for the PCR totalled 60 Vbeta and 13 Jbeta. TCRdb's copy holds only in-frame clones and misses some; the assay was immunoSEQ multiplex PCR. The sample has some 92,000 clones; under 85% are singletons. The material sequenced was PBMCs. These receptors all come from a man aged 30 to 45 in good health and CMV-seronegative.

This clone was found a few times. The J gene is TRBJ2-1, the V gene TRBV13; maybe TRBD1 (6 bases). Germline V lookup: CDR1 PRHDT, CDR2 FYEKMQ (reference sequence). Trimming took off 1 base at V and 8 bases at J, with 15 bases between the two ends. The CDR3 covers 15 residues. The CDR3 bases are TGTGCCAGCAGCTTAGCGAGACAGGCGCCGGATGAGCAGTTCTTC. Protein: CASSLARQAPDEQFF.

The chain carries TRBV9 and TRBJ1-2; maybe TRBD1 (6 bases). The ends were cut back, 0 bases at V and 0 bases at J, with 9 bases in the middle. The germline V gene encodes CDR1 SGDLS and CDR2 YYNGEE. CDR3 length: 15 amino acids. The CDR3 DNA follows: TGTGCCAGCAGCGTAGGGACAGAAACTAACTATGGCTACACCTTC. It is translated as CASSVGTETNYGYTF.

The rearrangement joins TRBV5-1 to TRBJ2-2, with a tentative D call TRBD2 (6 bases). Deletions cut 4 bases from V and 4 bases from J, with 14 bases between. The germline CDR1 and CDR2 sequences are SGHRS and YFSETQ. The CDR3 is made up of 15 amino acids. Here the CDR3 reads CASSPAGGVTGELFF. The CDR3 DNA reads as TGCGCCAGCAGCCCGGCGGGCGGGGTCACCGGGGAGCTGTTTTTT.

The chain combines TRBV19 with TRBJ2-7; 7 bases fit TRBD1. This CDR3 comprises 14 residues. V trimming: 6 bases; J trimming: 4 bases; junction bases outside the gene matches: 9. Germline V lookup: CDR1 LNHDA, CDR2 SQIVND (reference sequence). CDR3 amino acids: CASSRQGQLYEQYF. The CDR3 nucleotides read TGTGCCAGTAGCCGTCAGGGACAGCTTTACGAGCAGTACTTC.

V usage is TRBV30 and J usage is TRBJ1-1, with 9 bases identical to TRBD1. This CDR3 comprises 17 residues. The germline gives CDR1 GTSNPN, CDR2 SVGIG (reference sequence). J gave up 3 bases and V 3 bases, and 14 bases lay outside the gene matches. CDR3 loop: CAWRGGTGTFRYTEAFF. CDR3 bases: TGTGCCTGGAGAGGAGGGACAGGGACGTTTAGGTACACTGAAGCTTTCTTT.

The chain couples TRBV4-2 to TRBJ1-2, with D maybe TRBD1 (6 bases). The CDR3 totals 15 residues. Germline CDR1 and CDR2: LGHNA and YNFKEQ. V gave up 1 base and J gave up 0 bases, with 9 bases separating them. In DNA, the CDR3 is TGTGCCAGCAGCCAAGGTCGACAGGCTAACTATGGCTACACCTTC. Translated, it gives CASSQGRQANYGYTF.

The chain employs TRBV5-4 and TRBJ2-7; 12 nucleotides agree with TRBD1. The ends lost 4 bases at V and 6 bases at J; junction bases unmatched: 8. Germline lookup yields CDR1 SGHNT and CDR2 YYREEE (reference sequence). The CDR3 spans 15 residues. The CDR3, as DNA: TGTGCCAGCAGCCTTGAGGGGGACAGGGGGCGCGAGCAGTACTTC. Residues: CASSLEGDRGREQYF.

The rearrangement uses TRBV6-4 and TRBJ1-2; D is possibly TRBD1 (5 bases). This CDR3 spans 14 amino acids. The germline gives CDR1 MRHNA, CDR2 SNTAGT. Trimming took 5 bases from V and 4 from J, leaving 14 bases between them. Here the CDR3 reads CASSKDSLGYGYTF. DNA for the CDR3: TGTGCCAGCAGTAAAGACAGTTTGGGCTATGGCTACACCTTC.